This TCR beta chain was recorded in a study of control samples from healthy donors and cancer patients. V lost 5 bases to trimming and J lost 6 bases, with 13 bases between them. Germline lookup yields CDR1 LNHNV and CDR2 YYDKDF (reference sequence). This CDR3 spans 13 amino acids. Assay: immunoSEQ multiplex PCR; the TCRdb copy retains only in-frame clones and omits some. The sample lists about 94,000 clones; about nine tenths were seen once. The receptor comes from a woman in her late teens or twenties in good health. This rearrangement joins TRBV15 to TRBJ1-1; a weak D match, TRBD1 (5 bases). Sequencing was performed on blood. CDR3 coding DNA: TGTGCCACCAGCTTCAGGGACTCGGCTGAAGCTTTCTTT. Amino acid sequence: CATSFRDSAEAFF.